What follows are 29 T cell receptor beta chains derived from one specimen sequenced in a study of regulatory T cells in long-lasting Graves disease. Time point specified: newly diagnosed GD, antithyroid drugs for less than 3 months. The TCR library was made from RNA extracted from PBMCs. To make TCR beta libraries, researchers used iRepertoire HTBI primers and Arm-PCR of CDR3 regions. TCRdb used MiXCR to reprocess the multiplex PCR reads, holding one entry per CDR3 protein. In the table there are just over 600,000 distinct CDR3 sequences, 15% to 20% of which are singletons. The data also belong to a second study, concerning T cells in Graves' hyperthyroidism and ophthalmopathy.

The input for sequencing was peripheral blood mononuclear cells (PBMCs), taken at new diagnosis, from a patient treated with antithyroid drugs. All receptors derive from a woman in her 30s with Graves disease.

This clonotype showed up just a few times. This chain links TRBV20-1 with TRBJ2-1, with TRBD2 identical over 12 bases. The CDR3 consists of 15 residues. Trimming removed 3 bases from V and 8 bases from J; junction bases left unmatched: 8. Germline CDR1 is DFQATT and CDR2 is SNEGSKA (reference sequence). The CDR3 bases are TGCAGTGCTAGCCCTGCTAGCGGGAGGGCCGATGAGCAGTTCTTC. Translating gives CSASPASGRADEQFF.

The table lists this clonotype with many counts. The chain combines TRBV15 with TRBJ1-1; D remains ambiguous. Germline V gene sequence: CDR1 LNHNV, CDR2 YYDKDF (reference sequence). V lost 3 bases and J 2 bases, leaving 7 bases between the germline ends. The length of the CDR3 is 13 residues. CDR3 nucleotide sequence: TGTGCCACCAGCAGTCTCAGAAACACTGAAGCTTTCTTT. Its translation: CATSSLRNTEAFF.

This clonotype was picked up a small number of times. The chain couples TRBV19 to TRBJ1-2; no definite D call. The germline V and J ends were trimmed by 2 bases and 2 bases, with 6 bases remaining between them. CDR1 is LNHDA and CDR2 is SQIVND in the germline V gene (reference sequence). The CDR3 totals 13 residues. CDR3 nucleotides: TGTGCCAGTAGTATAAGTTTGAACTATGGCTACACCTTC. This translates into CASSISLNYGYTF.

V gene TRBV15 combines with J gene TRBJ1-4; D is unresolved. Trimming shortened V by 6 bases and J by 5 bases, and 13 bases separated the two germline ends. The CDR3 has 14 residues. Per the germline V gene, CDR1 is LNHNV and CDR2 is YYDKDF (reference sequence). CDR3 nucleotide sequence: TGTGCCACCAGTCAGAGCCGGGGAAATGAAAAACTGTTTTTT. It codes for CATSQSRGNEKLFF.

The chain employs TRBV13 and TRBJ2-3; D is possibly TRBD2 (5 bases). This CDR3 spans 15 amino acids. Deletions cut 0 bases from V and 4 bases from J, with 11 bases between. The germline V gene encodes CDR1 PRHDT and CDR2 FYEKMQ (reference sequence). The chain's CDR3 is CASSLGGGSADTQYF. CDR3 sequence (DNA): TGTGCCAGCAGCTTAGGTGGAGGTAGTGCAGATACGCAGTATTTT.

The rearrangement joins TRBV28 to TRBJ1-5; D may be TRBD1 (6 bases). V was cut by 1 base and J by 10 bases, with 20 bases left in between. The CDR3 is 16 amino acids. Germline CDR1 and CDR2: MDHEN and SYDVKM. CDR3 loop: CASSLFDRIIISPQHF. DNA of the CDR3: TGTGCCAGCAGTTTATTTGACAGGATAATAATCAGCCCCCAGCATTTT.

CDR3 protein: CASSLRTSGQSQQFF. The CDR3 DNA reads as TGCGCCAGCAGCTTGAGGACTAGCGGACAATCACAGCAGTTCTTC. The chain uses TRBV5-1 and TRBJ2-1; 10 positions match TRBD2. Germline V gene data show CDR1 as SGHRS and CDR2 as YFSETQ. This CDR3 has 15 amino acids. V was clipped by 1 base and J by 11 bases; unmatched bases: 9.

This clonotype has just a few counts. V is TRBV19 and J is TRBJ2-7, with 9 bases fitting TRBD1. With 4 bases clipped from V and 2 bases from J, the junction kept 3 bases outside the gene matches. This CDR3 is 14 amino acids long. Germline CDR1 and CDR2: LNHDA and SQIVND (reference sequence). CDR3 bases: TGTGCCAGTAGTAGGACAGGGGAGGCCTACGAGCAGTACTTC. Its translation is CASSRTGEAYEQYF.

This clonotype was seen repeatedly, ten times or more. The chain recombines TRBV28 with TRBJ1-2; the D gene is possibly TRBD1 (6 bases). This CDR3 has 15 amino acids. CDR1 is MDHEN and CDR2 is SYDVKM in the germline V gene. V was shortened by 4 bases and J by 6 bases, with 18 bases between the two germline ends. The CDR3 coding sequence is TGTGCCAGCAGTTCCCCCGGAGGGGGATCGGATGGCTACACCTTC. It translates to CASSSPGGGSDGYTF.

This chain connects TRBV11-2 to TRBJ2-7; D perhaps matches TRBD1 (6 bases). Germline CDR1 SGHAT, CDR2 FQNNGV. V lost 11 bases and J 4 bases, leaving 15 bases between the germline ends. The CDR3 contains 12 residues. The CDR3 coding sequence is TGTGCCTGGAGTCTAGGGGGTTACGAGCAGTACTTC. Amino acid sequence: CAWSLGGYEQYF. Using reference TRBV11-2 and TRBJ2-7 for the parts outside the CDR3, the full variable domain is EAGVAQSPRYKIIEKRQSVAFWCNPISGHATLYWYQQILGQGPKLLIQFQNNGVVDDSQLPKDRFSAERLKGVDSTLKIQPAKLEDSAVYLCAWSLGGYEQYFGPGTRLTVT.

Regarding this clonotype: Just one base apart from a much larger clone, this may be a read error. The chain combines TRBV15 with TRBJ2-7; 9 nucleotides line up with TRBD2. The germline CDR1 and CDR2 sequences are LNHNV and YYDKDF (reference sequence). The CDR3 is 14 residues long. The CDR3 reads CATSPQREAYVQYF. CDR3 nucleotides: TGTGCCACCAGCCCCCAGCGGGAGGCCTACGTGCAGTACTTC. Together with reference TRBV15 and TRBJ2-7, the CDR3 gives the full variable domain: DAMVIQNPRYQVTQFGKPVTLSCSQTLNHNVMYWYQQKSSQAPKLLFHYYDKDFNNEADTPDNFQSRRPNTSFCFLDIRSPGLGDTAMYLCATSPQREAYVQYFGPGTRLTVT.

This clonotype was detected a few times. The V call is TRBV20-1, the J call TRBJ2-4, with TRBD2 matching 12 bases. V lost 0 bases and J lost 9; bases outside the gene matches: 9. This CDR3 contains 16 residues. Germline values: CDR1 DFQATT, CDR2 SNEGSKA (reference sequence). CDR3 region: CSARDIRTSGTPIQYF. The DNA for the CDR3 is TGCAGTGCTAGAGATATTAGGACTAGCGGGACACCCATTCAGTACTTC.

In its sample, this clonotype was seen once. One end of the junction varies from germline; a read error may be responsible. The V gene is TRBV30, the J gene TRBJ2-2; D is ambiguous. This CDR3 spans 11 amino acids. The germline CDR1 and CDR2 sequences are GTSNPN and SVGIG (reference sequence). Here the CDR3 reads CARSATGELFF. The CDR3 nucleotides are TGTGCCCGGAGTGCCACCGGGGAGCTGTTTTTT.

This clonotype has a handful of counts. The chain uses TRBV6-1 and TRBJ1-6, with D perhaps TRBD1 (6 bases). Trimming cost V 7 bases and J 7 bases, with 11 bases left between them. This CDR3 has 13 residues. Germline CDR1 MNHNS, CDR2 SASEGT. CDR3 sequence reads: CASIAGANSPLHF. DNA of the CDR3: TGTGCCAGCATCGCGGGGGCCAATTCACCCCTCCACTTT.

There are many counts of this clonotype. CDR3 region: CASTAQGTTNEKLFF. The CDR3, as DNA: TGTGCCAGCACCGCTCAGGGGACAACTAATGAAAAACTGTTTTTT. This rearrangement joins TRBV2 to TRBJ1-4, with a tentative D call TRBD1 (6 bases). Deletions cut 7 bases from V and 0 bases from J, with 12 bases between. The CDR3 covers 15 residues. Germline values: CDR1 SNHLY, CDR2 FYNNEI.

The sample holds many counts of this clonotype. The rearrangement links TRBV2 to TRBJ2-7; D uncertain. The germline V gene has CDR1 SNHLY and CDR2 FYNNEI. Trimming removed 1 base from V and 5 bases from J, with 0 bases in between. This CDR3 spans 10 amino acids. CDR3 DNA sequence: TGTGCCAGCAGTGAAGACGAGCAGTACTTC. Protein: CASSEDEQYF.

The chain carries TRBV19 and TRBJ1-5; 7 bases are a match to TRBD1. There are 14 residues in the CDR3. The V segment lost 6 bases and the J segment 3 bases; nucleotides outside the gene matches: 5. Germline CDR1 is LNHDA and CDR2 is SQIVND (reference sequence). This CDR3 reads CASRRGQVNQPQHF. DNA for the CDR3: TGTGCCAGTAGAAGAGGACAGGTCAATCAGCCCCAGCATTTT.

The V gene is TRBV7-3, the J gene TRBJ2-6, with 12 bases identical to TRBD1. The J segment lost 4 bases and the V segment lost 6 bases, leaving 13 bases of the junction unmatched. The CDR3 has 19 residues. CDR1 and CDR2 from the germline V gene are SGHTA and FQGTGA. CDR3 amino acids: CASSLPSGQGAPGANVLTF. For the CDR3, the DNA is TGTGCCAGCAGTTTACCTTCGGGACAGGGGGCGCCCGGGGCCAACGTCCTGACTTTC. The entire variable domain, with the rest obtained from reference TRBV7-3 and TRBJ2-6, is as follows: GAGVSQTPSNKVTEKGKYVELRCDPISGHTALYWYRQSLGQGPEFLIYFQGTGAADDSGLPNDRFFAVRPEGSVSTLKIQRTERGDSAVYLCASSLPSGQGAPGANVLTFGAGSRLTVL.

This clonotype was counted at least ten times. The chain carries TRBV2 and TRBJ1-2; 8 bases map to TRBD1. The V gene end was trimmed by 6 bases and the J gene end by 5 bases; junction bases not matched to a gene: 14. Germline V gene sequence: CDR1 SNHLY, CDR2 FYNNEI. The CDR3 covers 16 residues. The CDR3 sequence: CASSRQGISPTYGYTF. CDR3 DNA sequence: TGTGCCAGCAGCCGACAGGGGATCTCCCCTACTTATGGCTACACCTTC.

This clonotype was seen a handful of times. V is TRBV7-2 and J is TRBJ2-2, with 9 bases identical to TRBD2. Germline CDR1 is SGHTA and CDR2 is FQGNSA. J gave up 7 bases and V 1 base, and 7 bases lay outside the gene matches. The CDR3 runs 16 residues. As DNA, the CDR3 is TGTGCCAGCAGCTTAGGTCGCGGGAGGGCCGGCGGGGAGCTGTTTTTT. Translated, it gives CASSLGRGRAGGELFF.

This clonotype was counted ten times or more. This rearrangement joins TRBV5-1 to TRBJ2-3, with D perhaps being TRBD1 or TRBD2 (5 bases each). V was shortened by 3 bases and J by 2 bases, with 10 bases between the two germline ends. This CDR3 has 14 residues. Germline V gives CDR1 SGHRS, CDR2 YFSETQ. The CDR3 is CASSSGTPTDTQYF. CDR3 in DNA: TGCGCCAGCAGCTCGGGGACCCCCACAGATACGCAGTATTTT. Supplemented by reference TRBV5-1 and TRBJ2-3, the full variable domain reads KAGVTQTPRYLIKTRGQQVTLSCSPISGHRSVSWYQQTPGQGLQFLFEYFSETQRNKGNFPGRFSGRQFSNSRSEMNVSTLELGDSALYLCASSSGTPTDTQYFGPGTRLTVL.

This clonotype was picked up many times. The J gene is TRBJ2-5, the V gene TRBV11-2; D possibly corresponds to TRBD1 (5 bases). The CDR3 spans 14 residues. Germline V gives CDR1 SGHAT, CDR2 FQNNGV. Trimming removed 2 bases from V and 1 base from J, with 8 bases in between. CDR3 loop: CASSLTQGQETQYF. The CDR3 coding sequence is TGTGCCAGCAGCTTAACGCAGGGCCAAGAGACCCAGTACTTC.

The genes are TRBV4-1 and TRBJ1-3; TRBD1 is a possible D gene (6 bases). Looked up from germline, CDR1 is MGHRA and CDR2 is YSYEKL. V was pared by 4 bases and J by 10 bases, with 17 bases between. CDR3 size: 14 residues. The CDR3 loop reads CASSPRGGTKTIYF. The CDR3 DNA reads TGCGCCAGCAGCCCTAGAGGGGGAACCAAAACCATATATTTT.

This clonotype was found many times. The rearrangement links TRBV6-1 to TRBJ1-4; TRBD1 is a possible D gene (5 bases). The CDR3 contains 15 residues. V was pared by 5 bases and J by 3 bases, with 13 bases between. Germline V gene lookup returns CDR1 MNHNS and CDR2 SASEGT. CDR3: CASSKGQLPNEKLFF. The CDR3 nucleotides are TGTGCCAGCAGTAAAGGACAACTACCTAATGAAAAACTGTTTTTT.

This clonotype was found many times. This chain links TRBV7-2 with TRBJ2-2, with 7 bases fitting TRBD2. Per germline, CDR1 SGHTA and CDR2 FQGNSA. The CDR3 contains 15 residues. J was trimmed by 3 bases and V by 2 bases; bases with no gene match: 3. The CDR3 DNA sequence: TGTGCCAGCAGCTTAACTGGACTAGACACCGGGGAGCTGTTTTTT. This translates into CASSLTGLDTGELFF.

This clonotype was found a few times. The chain recombines TRBV7-9 with TRBJ1-4; possible D gene TRBD1, 6 bases. Per germline, CDR1 SEHNR and CDR2 FQNEAQ (reference sequence). This CDR3 has 14 amino acids. V lost 8 bases and J lost 3, with 13 bases in between. The CDR3 here is CASSRGGSNEKLFF. Here the CDR3 DNA reads TGTGCCAGCTCCCGAGGGGGGTCTAATGAAAAACTGTTTTTT. The variable domain in full, completed from reference TRBV7-9 and TRBJ1-4, reads DTGVSQNPRHKITKRGQNVTFRCDPISEHNRLYWYRQTLGQGPEFLTYFQNEAQLEKSRLLSDRFSAERPKGSFSTLEIQRTEQGDSAMYLCASSRGGSNEKLFFGSGTQLSVL.

Many counts were recorded for this clonotype. The genes are TRBV11-2 and TRBJ2-7, with D hard to call. CDR3 length: 14 residues. The germline V gene encodes CDR1 SGHAT and CDR2 FQNNGV. Trimming shortened V by 2 bases and J by 1 base, and 9 bases separated the two germline ends. CDR3 region: CASSLSSGSYEQYF. CDR3 bases: TGTGCCAGCAGCTTAAGTAGTGGGTCCTACGAGCAGTACTTC.

This clonotype showed up many times. This chain links TRBV12-3 or TRBV12-4 with TRBJ1-5; D is perhaps TRBD1 (6 bases). Trimming left V 6 bases short and J 6 bases short, with 18 bases between. The CDR3 loop spans 15 amino acids. CDR3 amino acids: CASRAEGGRGQPQHF. The CDR3 DNA reads TGTGCCAGCAGGGCGGAGGGGGGAAGGGGTCAGCCCCAGCATTTT.

About this clonotype: This could be a read error, since a much larger clone is one nucleotide away. J is TRBJ2-7 and V is TRBV12-3 or TRBV12-4, with 12 bases matching TRBD2. The CDR3 is 16 amino acids. V was clipped by 8 bases and J by 5 bases; unmatched bases: 13. The CDR3 DNA is TGTGCCAGCGCCGGGACTAGCGGGCCAGTTCGGGACGAGCAGTACTTC. It codes for CASAGTSGPVRDEQYF.